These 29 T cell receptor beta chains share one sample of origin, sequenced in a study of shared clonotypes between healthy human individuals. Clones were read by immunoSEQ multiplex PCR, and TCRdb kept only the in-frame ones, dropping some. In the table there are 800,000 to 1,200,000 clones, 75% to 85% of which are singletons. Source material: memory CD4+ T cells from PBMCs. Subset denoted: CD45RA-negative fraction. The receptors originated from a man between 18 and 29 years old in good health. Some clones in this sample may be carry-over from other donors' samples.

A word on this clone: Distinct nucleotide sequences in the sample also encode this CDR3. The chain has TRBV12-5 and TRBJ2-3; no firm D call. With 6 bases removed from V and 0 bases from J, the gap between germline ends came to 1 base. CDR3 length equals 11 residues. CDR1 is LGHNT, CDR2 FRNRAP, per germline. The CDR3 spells CASGSTDTQYF. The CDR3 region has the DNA TGTGCTAGTGGAAGCACAGATACGCAGTATTTT.

The DNA for the CDR3 is TGTGCCAGCTCCCCAGAGCAGAGGACGCCGGGTATCGGCACTAATGAAAAACTGTTTTTT. Amino acids: CASSPEQRTPGIGTNEKLFF. The chain recombines TRBV18 with TRBJ1-4; D unclear. Looked up from germline, CDR1 is KGHSH and CDR2 is LQKENI. The germline V and J ends were trimmed by 6 bases and 2 bases, with 28 bases remaining between them. This CDR3 spans 20 amino acids.

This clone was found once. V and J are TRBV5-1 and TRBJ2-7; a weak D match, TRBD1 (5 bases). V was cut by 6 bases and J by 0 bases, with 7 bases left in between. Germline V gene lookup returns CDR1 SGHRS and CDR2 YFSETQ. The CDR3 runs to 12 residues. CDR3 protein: CASKTDSYEQYF. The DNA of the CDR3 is TGCGCCAGCAAGACAGACTCCTACGAGCAGTACTTC. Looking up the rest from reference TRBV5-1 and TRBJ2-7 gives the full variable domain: KAGVTQTPRYLIKTRGQQVTLSCSPISGHRSVSWYQQTPGQGLQFLFEYFSETQRNKGNFPGRFSGRQFSNSRSEMNVSTLELGDSALYLCASKTDSYEQYFGPGTRLTVT.

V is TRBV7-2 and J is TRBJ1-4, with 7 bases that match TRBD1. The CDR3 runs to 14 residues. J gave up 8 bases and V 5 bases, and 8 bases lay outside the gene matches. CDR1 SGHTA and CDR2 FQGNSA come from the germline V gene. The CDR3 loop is CASSRGGTMEKLFF. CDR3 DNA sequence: TGTGCCAGCAGCCGAGGGGGCACGATGGAAAAACTGTTTTTT. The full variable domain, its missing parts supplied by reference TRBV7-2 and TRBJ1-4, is GAGVSQSPSNKVTEKGKDVELRCDPISGHTALYWYRQSLGQGLEFLIYFQGNSAPDKSGLPSDRFSAERTGGSVSTLTIQRTQQEDSAVYLCASSRGGTMEKLFFGSGTQLSVL.

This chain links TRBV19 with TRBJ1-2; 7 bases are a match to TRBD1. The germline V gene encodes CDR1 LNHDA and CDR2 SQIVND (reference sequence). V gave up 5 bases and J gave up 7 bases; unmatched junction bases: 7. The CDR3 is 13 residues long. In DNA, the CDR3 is TGTGCCAGTAGTCCCGGGACAGCGGCTGGCTACACCTTC. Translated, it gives CASSPGTAAGYTF.

The CDR3 coding sequence is TGTGCCAGCAGCTTGGGGAGGGAGCAGTTCTTC. Its protein product is CASSLGREQFF. The chain employs TRBV5-4 and TRBJ2-1, with D possibly being TRBD2 (5 bases). The CDR3 sequence is 11 residues long. Germline CDR1 reads SGHNT; CDR2 reads YYREEE (reference sequence). V was trimmed by 0 bases and J by 10 bases, leaving 5 bases between them.

The CDR3 reads CASSGGTGGNEQYF. The CDR3 DNA reads TGTGCCAGCAGTGGAGGGACAGGGGGGAACGAGCAGTACTTC. V and J are TRBV27 and TRBJ2-7; 11 positions agree with TRBD1. Germline V gene lookup returns CDR1 MNHEY and CDR2 SMNVEV (reference sequence). There are 14 residues in the CDR3. The trim removed 5 bases at V and 5 bases at J, leaving 5 bases unmatched.

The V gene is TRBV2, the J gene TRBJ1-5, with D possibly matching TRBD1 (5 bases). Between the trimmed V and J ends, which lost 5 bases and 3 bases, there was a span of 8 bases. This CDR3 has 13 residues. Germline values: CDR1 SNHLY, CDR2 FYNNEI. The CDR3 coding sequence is TGTGCCAGCAGTCCAGGGTCCAATCAGCCCCAGCATTTT. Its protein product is CASSPGSNQPQHF.

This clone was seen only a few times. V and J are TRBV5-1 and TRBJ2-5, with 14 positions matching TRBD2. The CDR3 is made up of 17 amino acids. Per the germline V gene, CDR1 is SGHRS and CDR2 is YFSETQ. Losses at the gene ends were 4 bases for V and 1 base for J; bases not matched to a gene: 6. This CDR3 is CASSPGGLAGAQETQYF. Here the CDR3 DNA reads TGCGCCAGCAGCCCCGGGGGACTAGCGGGAGCCCAAGAGACCCAGTACTTC.

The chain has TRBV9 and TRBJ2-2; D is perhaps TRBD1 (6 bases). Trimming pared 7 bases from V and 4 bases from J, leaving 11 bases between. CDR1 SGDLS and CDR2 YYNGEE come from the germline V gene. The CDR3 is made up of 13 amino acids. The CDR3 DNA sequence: TGTGCCAGCCAGATGGGGGCCACCGGGGAGCTGTTTTTT. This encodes CASQMGATGELFF.

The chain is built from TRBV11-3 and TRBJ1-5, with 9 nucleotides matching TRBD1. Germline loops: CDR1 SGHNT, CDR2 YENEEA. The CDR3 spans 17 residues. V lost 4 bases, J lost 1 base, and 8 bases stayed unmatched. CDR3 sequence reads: CASSSYRDRESNQPQHF. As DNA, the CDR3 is TGTGCCAGCAGCTCTTACCGGGACAGGGAAAGCAATCAGCCCCAGCATTTT.

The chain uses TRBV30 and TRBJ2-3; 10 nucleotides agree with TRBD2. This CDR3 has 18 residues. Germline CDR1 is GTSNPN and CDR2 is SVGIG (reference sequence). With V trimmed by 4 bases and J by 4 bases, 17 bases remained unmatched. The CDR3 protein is CAWKRQSGRAIGSDTQYF. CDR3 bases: TGTGCCTGGAAAAGGCAAAGCGGGAGGGCCATAGGATCAGATACGCAGTATTTT.

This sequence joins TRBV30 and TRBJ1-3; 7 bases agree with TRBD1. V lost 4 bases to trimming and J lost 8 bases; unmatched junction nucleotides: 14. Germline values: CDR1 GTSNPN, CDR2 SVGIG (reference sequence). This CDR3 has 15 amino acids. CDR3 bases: TGTGCCTGGAAGGGTATAACAGGGGTGACACACACCATATATTTT. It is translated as CAWKGITGVTHTIYF. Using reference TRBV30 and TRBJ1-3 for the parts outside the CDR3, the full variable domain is SQTIHQWPATLVQPVGSPLSLECTVEGTSNPNLYWYRQAAGRGLQLLFYSVGIGQISSEVPQNLSASRPQDRQFILSSKKLLLSDSGFYLCAWKGITGVTHTIYFGEGSWLTVV.

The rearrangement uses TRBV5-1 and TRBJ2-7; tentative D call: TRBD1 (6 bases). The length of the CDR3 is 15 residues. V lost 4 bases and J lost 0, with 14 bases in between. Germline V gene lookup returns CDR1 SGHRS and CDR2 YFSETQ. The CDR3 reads CASSVGQTSSYEQYF. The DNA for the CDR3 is TGCGCCAGCAGCGTTGGACAGACCTCCTCCTACGAGCAGTACTTC.

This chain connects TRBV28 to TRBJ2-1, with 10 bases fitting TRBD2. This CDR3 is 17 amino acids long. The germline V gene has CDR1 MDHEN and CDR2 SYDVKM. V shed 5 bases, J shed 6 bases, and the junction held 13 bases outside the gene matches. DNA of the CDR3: TGTGCCAGCAGTACTCATGGACTAGCGGCAAGGCTCAATGAGCAGTTCTTC. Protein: CASSTHGLAARLNEQFF.

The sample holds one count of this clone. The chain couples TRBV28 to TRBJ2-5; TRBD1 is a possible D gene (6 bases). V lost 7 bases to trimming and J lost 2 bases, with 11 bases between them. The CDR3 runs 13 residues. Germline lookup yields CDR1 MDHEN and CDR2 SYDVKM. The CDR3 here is CASNGQGQETQYF. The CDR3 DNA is TGTGCCAGCAATGGGCAGGGGCAAGAGACCCAGTACTTC.

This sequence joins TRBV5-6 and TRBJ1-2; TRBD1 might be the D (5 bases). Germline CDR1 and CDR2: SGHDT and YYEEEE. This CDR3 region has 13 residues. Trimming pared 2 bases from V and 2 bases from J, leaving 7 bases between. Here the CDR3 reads CASSFGANYGYTF. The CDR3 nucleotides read TGTGCCAGCAGCTTTGGGGCCAACTATGGCTACACCTTC.

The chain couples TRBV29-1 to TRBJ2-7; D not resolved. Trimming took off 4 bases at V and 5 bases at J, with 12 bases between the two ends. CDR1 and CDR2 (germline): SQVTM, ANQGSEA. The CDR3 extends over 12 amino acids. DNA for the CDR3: TGCAGCGTTGTTCCAGATTCTGACGAGCAGTACTTC. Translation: CSVVPDSDEQYF.

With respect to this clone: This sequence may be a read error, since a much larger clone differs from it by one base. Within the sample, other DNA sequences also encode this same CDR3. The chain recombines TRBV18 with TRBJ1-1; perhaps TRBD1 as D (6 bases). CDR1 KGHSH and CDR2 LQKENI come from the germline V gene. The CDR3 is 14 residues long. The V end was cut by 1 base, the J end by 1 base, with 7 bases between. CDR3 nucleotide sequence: TGTGCCAGCTCACCACAGGGACAGAACACTGAAGCTTTCTTT. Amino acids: CASSPQGQNTEAFF.

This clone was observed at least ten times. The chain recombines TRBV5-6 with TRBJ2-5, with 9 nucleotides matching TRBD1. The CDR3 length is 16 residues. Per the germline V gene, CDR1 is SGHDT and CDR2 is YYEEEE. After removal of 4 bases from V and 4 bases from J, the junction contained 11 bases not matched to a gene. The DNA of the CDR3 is TGTGCCAGCAGCCGCCGTGGGACAGGGCGCGGAGAGACCCAGTACTTC. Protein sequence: CASSRRGTGRGETQYF.

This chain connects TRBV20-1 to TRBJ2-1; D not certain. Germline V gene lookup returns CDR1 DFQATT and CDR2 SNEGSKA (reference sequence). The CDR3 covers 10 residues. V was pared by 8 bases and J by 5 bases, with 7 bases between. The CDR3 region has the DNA TGCAGTCCCTCGAACAATGAGCAGTTCTTC. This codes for CSPSNNEQFF.

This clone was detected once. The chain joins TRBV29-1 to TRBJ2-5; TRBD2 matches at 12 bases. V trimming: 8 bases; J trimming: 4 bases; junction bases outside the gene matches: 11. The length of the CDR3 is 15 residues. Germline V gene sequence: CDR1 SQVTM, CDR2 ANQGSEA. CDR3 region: CSLTSGRFGGETQYF. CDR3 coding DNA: TGCAGCCTCACTAGCGGGAGGTTTGGAGGAGAGACCCAGTACTTC.

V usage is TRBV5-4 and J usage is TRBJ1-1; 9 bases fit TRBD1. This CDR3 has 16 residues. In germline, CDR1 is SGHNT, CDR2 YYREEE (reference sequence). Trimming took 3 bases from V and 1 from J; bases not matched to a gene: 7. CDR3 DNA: TGTGCCAGCAGCTCCCTGGACAGGGGCGCGAACACTGAAGCTTTCTTT. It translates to CASSSLDRGANTEAFF. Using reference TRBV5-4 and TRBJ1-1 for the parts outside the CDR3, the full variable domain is ETGVTQSPTHLIKTRGQQVTLRCSSQSGHNTVSWYQQALGQGPQFIFQYYREEENGRGNFPPRFSGLQFPNYSSELNVNALELDDSALYLCASSSLDRGANTEAFFGQGTRLTVV.

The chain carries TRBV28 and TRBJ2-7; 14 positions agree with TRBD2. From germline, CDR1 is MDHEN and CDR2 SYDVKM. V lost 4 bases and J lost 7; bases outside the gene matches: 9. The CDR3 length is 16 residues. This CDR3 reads CASSSGLAGGHIEQYF. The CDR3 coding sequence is TGTGCCAGCAGTTCAGGACTAGCGGGAGGCCATATAGAGCAGTACTTC.

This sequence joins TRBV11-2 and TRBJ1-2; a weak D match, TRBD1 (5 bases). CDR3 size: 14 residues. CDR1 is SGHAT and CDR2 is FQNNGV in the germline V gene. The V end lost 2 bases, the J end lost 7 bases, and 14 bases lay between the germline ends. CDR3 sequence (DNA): TGTGCCAGCAGCTTATATACAGGAGGATCTGGCTACACCTTC. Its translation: CASSLYTGGSGYTF.

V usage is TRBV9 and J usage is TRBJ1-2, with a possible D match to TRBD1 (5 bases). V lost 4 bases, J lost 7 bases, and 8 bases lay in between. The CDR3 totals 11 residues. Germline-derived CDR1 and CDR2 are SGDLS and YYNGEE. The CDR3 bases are TGTGCCAGCAGCCGGGACTCTGGCTACACCTTC. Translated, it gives CASSRDSGYTF.

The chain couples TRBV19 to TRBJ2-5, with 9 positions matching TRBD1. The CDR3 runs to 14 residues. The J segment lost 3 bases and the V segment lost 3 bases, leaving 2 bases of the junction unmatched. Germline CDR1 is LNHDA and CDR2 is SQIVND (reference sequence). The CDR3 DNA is TGTGCCAGTAGTATCCGGACAGGGGAAGAGACCCAGTACTTC. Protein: CASSIRTGEETQYF.

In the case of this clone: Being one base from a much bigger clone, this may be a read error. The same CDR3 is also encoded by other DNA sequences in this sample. The CDR3 DNA reads as TGTGCCAGCAGCTTAGTAGGGACTAGCGGGAGAGATACGCAGTATTTT. Translating it yields CASSLVGTSGRDTQYF. The chain combines TRBV11-2 with TRBJ2-3; TRBD2 matches at 14 bases. J was trimmed by 5 bases and V by 1 base; bases with no gene match: 2. The germline CDR1 and CDR2 sequences are SGHAT and FQNNGV. CDR3 length: 16 amino acids.

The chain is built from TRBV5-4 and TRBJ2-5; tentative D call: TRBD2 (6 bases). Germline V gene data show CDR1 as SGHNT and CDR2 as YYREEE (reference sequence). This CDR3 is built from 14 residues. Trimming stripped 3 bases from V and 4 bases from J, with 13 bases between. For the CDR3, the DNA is TGTGCCAGCAGCTCCTACCTGGGAGGAGAGACCCAGTACTTC. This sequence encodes CASSSYLGGETQYF.